This TCR beta chain was recorded in a study of blood T cell repertoires in COVID-19. Study-level information: The United States, Italy and Spain supplied acute and convalescent COVID-19 samples.

This CDR3 is built from 11 residues. CDR1 is LGHDT, CDR2 YNNKEL, per germline (reference sequence). The ends were cut back, 3 bases at V and 7 bases at J, with 6 bases in the middle. Sequencing was performed with immunoSEQ multiplex PCR; in TCRdb, only in-frame clones are kept and a portion is missing. The repertoire holds under 80,000 clones, with 70% to 90% as singletons. Material for sequencing was peripheral blood. The chain has TRBV3-1 (or the pseudogene TRBV3-2) and TRBJ1-2; D is unresolved. The receptor was isolated from an older man with active COVID-19. Here the CDR3 reads CASSHPGGYTF. The CDR3 bases are TGTGCCAGCAGCCACCCGGGTGGCTACACCTTC.